The 8 T cell receptor beta chains below were found in one sample sequenced in a study of blood T cell repertoires in COVID-19. TCRdb's table, derived via immunoSEQ multiplex PCR, lists solely in-frame clones and lacks some. This table holds some 460,000 clones, about 85% found once. The source material was PBMCs or T cells enriched from blood (not recorded which). The receptors come from a woman in her late teens or twenties who had recovered from COVID-19.

The genes are TRBV5-1 and TRBJ1-1, with no clear D. The CDR3 is 15 residues long. Germline CDR1 and CDR2: SGHRS and YFSETQ. V was clipped by 0 bases and J by 0 bases, with 9 bases between them. This chain's CDR3 is CASSLGRVMNTEAFF. CDR3 bases: TGCGCCAGCAGCTTGGGGAGGGTAATGAACACTGAAGCTTTCTTT.

The gene calls are TRBV7-2 and TRBJ2-5; perhaps TRBD2 as D (7 bases). This CDR3 region has 16 residues. CDR1 is SGHTA, CDR2 FQGNSA, per germline. V was shortened by 0 bases and J by 4 bases, with 15 bases between the two germline ends. The CDR3, as DNA: TGTGCCAGCAGCTTAGCGGGGGGGCGGTGGGGAGAGACCCAGTACTTC. Translation: CASSLAGGRWGETQYF.

J is TRBJ1-1 and V is TRBV30, with D hard to call. CDR1 is GTSNPN, CDR2 SVGIG, per germline (reference sequence). This CDR3 has 13 amino acids. Between the trimmed V and J ends, which lost 2 bases and 3 bases, there was a span of 10 bases. The DNA of the CDR3 is TGTGCCTGGAGTTTGGACGGGGACACTGAAGCTTTCTTT. Protein sequence: CAWSLDGDTEAFF.

V gene TRBV7-9 combines with J gene TRBJ1-1; 12 bases are shared with TRBD1. Germline trimming cut 5 bases from V and 8 bases from J; bases unmatched to any gene: 9. Per germline, CDR1 SEHNR and CDR2 FQNEAQ (reference sequence). The CDR3 spans 15 residues. This chain's CDR3 is CASSGRDRGRGEAFF. CDR3 DNA: TGTGCCAGCAGCGGGCGGGACAGGGGGCGCGGGGAAGCTTTCTTT.

The V gene is TRBV5-5, the J gene TRBJ1-1, with D hard to call. Germline V gene lookup returns CDR1 SGHKS and CDR2 YYEKEE (reference sequence). The CDR3 has 13 amino acids. V shed 0 bases and J shed 8 bases, with 11 bases lying between them. The CDR3 DNA reads as TGTGCCAGCAGCTTGGGGCCTAGTTACGAAGCTTTCTTT. This codes for CASSLGPSYEAFF.

The chain carries TRBV18 and TRBJ1-1, with D maybe TRBD1 (6 bases). The CDR3 length is 15 residues. V lost 2 bases and J lost 5, with 15 bases in between. Germline V lookup: CDR1 KGHSH, CDR2 LQKENI. The CDR3 sequence is CASSPVQGEGTEAFF. The CDR3 nucleotides are TGTGCCAGCTCACCAGTACAGGGAGAGGGAACTGAAGCTTTCTTT.

The J gene is TRBJ1-1, the V gene TRBV15; D perhaps matches TRBD1 (5 bases). CDR1 is LNHNV and CDR2 is YYDKDF in the germline V gene (reference sequence). The V and J ends lost 0 bases and 7 bases respectively, with 24 bases between them. The CDR3 runs to 18 residues. This CDR3 reads CATSRDLHGGASGGEAFF. In DNA, the CDR3 is TGTGCCACCAGCAGAGACCTACATGGAGGGGCCAGTGGTGGTGAAGCTTTCTTT. The variable domain in full, completed from reference TRBV15 and TRBJ1-1, reads DAMVIQNPRYQVTQFGKPVTLSCSQTLNHNVMYWYQQKSSQAPKLLFHYYDKDFNNEADTPDNFQSRRPNTSFCFLDIRSPGLGDTAMYLCATSRDLHGGASGGEAFFGQGTRLTVV.

The chain is built from TRBV10-1 and TRBJ2-5; TRBD2 is a possible D gene (6 bases). This CDR3 region has 13 residues. Trimming took 5 bases from V and 4 from J, leaving 11 bases between them. Germline CDR1 and CDR2: WNHNN and SYGVQD (reference sequence). CDR3 nucleotides: TGCGCCAGCAGTCCGGGGACTCCAGAGACCCAGTACTTC. This encodes CASSPGTPETQYF.